The clone carrying this T cell receptor (beta chain) has more than one count but fewer than ten. This specimen belongs to a study of T-cell reconstitution after alpha-beta-depleted transplantation in children. Using unique molecular identifiers, the investigators prepared the TCRbeta library. TCRdb recomputed calls from the PCR reads with MiXCR, one row per CDR3 protein. The sample consists of 380,000 or so distinct CDR3 sequences, about an eighth of them appearing once. The CDR3 covers 15 residues. Germline V CDR1 and CDR2: KGHSH, LQKENI. The trim removed 3 bases at V and 5 bases at J, leaving 5 bases unmatched.

The receptor's source is a human donor who donated a stem cell graft to a child with Fanconi anemia. This chain links TRBV18 with TRBJ1-5; TRBD1 agrees at 9 bases. The material was PBMCs, obtained from the stem cell graft. The CDR3 protein is CASSPDRGIDQPQHF. The CDR3 coding sequence is TGTGCCAGCTCACCCGACAGGGGGATCGATCAGCCCCAGCATTTT.